This TCR beta chain comes out of a study of shared T cell receptors in the human thymus. V lost 3 bases to trimming and J lost 2 bases, with 13 bases between them. The CDR3 consists of 16 residues. Germline assignment: CDR1 SGHAT and CDR2 FQNNGV. Sequenced by immunoSEQ multiplex PCR; TCRdb stores in-frame clones only, minus some. The sample consists of hundreds of thousands of clones, roughly 88% of them appearing once. This sample was shared with a second study, whose subject was human thymus T cells. From that second work: Samples came from healthy Finnish infants during open corrective cardiac surgery. Corrective cardiac surgery supplied the resected thymus tissue. The authors found apparently biased V and J gene usage in thymic and blood repertoires. Unrelated people showed highly overlapping thymic repertoires, related research reported.

Sequenced sample: thymocytes. The J gene is TRBJ1-4, the V gene TRBV11-2, with D possibly matching TRBD1 (6 bases). The sequence derives from a boy in the first two years of life with a congenital heart defect. The CDR3 sequence is CASSLVQGLTNEKLFF. In DNA form, the CDR3 reads TGTGCCAGCAGCTTGGTACAGGGTTTGACTAATGAAAAACTGTTTTTT.